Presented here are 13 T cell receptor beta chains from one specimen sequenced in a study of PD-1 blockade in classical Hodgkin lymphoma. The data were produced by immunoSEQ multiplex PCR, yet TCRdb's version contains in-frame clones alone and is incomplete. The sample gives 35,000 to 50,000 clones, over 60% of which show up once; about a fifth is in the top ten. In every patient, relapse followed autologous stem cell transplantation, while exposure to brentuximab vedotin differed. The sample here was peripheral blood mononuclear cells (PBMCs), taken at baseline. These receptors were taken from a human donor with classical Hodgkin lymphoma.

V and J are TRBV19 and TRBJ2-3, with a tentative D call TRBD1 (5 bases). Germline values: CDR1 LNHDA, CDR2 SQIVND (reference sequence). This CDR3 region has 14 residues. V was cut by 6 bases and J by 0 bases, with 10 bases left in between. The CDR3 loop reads CASSFRVSTDTQYF. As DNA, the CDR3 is TGTGCCAGTAGCTTCAGGGTTAGCACAGATACGCAGTATTTT.

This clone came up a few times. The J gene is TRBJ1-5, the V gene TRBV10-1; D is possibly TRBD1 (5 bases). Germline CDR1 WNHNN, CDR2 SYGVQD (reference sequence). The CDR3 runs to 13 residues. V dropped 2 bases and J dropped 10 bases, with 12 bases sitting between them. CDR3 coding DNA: TGCGCCAGCAGTGAGCGAACAGGACTCCCCCAGCATTTT. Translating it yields CASSERTGLPQHF.

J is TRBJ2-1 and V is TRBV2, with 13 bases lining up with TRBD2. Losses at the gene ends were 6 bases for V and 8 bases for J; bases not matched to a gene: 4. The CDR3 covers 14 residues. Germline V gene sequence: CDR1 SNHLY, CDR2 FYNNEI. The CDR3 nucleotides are TGTGCCAGCAGATGGACTAGCGGGAGCTATGAGCAGTTCTTC. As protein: CASRWTSGSYEQFF.

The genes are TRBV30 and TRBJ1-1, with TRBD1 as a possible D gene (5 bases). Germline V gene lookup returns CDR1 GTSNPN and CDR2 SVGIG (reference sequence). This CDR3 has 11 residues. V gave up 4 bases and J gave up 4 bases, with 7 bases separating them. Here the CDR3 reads CAWTGTTEAFF. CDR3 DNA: TGTGCCTGGACAGGGACCACTGAAGCTTTCTTT. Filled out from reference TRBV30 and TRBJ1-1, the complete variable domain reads SQTIHQWPATLVQPVGSPLSLECTVEGTSNPNLYWYRQAAGRGLQLLFYSVGIGQISSEVPQNLSASRPQDRQFILSSKKLLLSDSGFYLCAWTGTTEAFFGQGTRLTVV.

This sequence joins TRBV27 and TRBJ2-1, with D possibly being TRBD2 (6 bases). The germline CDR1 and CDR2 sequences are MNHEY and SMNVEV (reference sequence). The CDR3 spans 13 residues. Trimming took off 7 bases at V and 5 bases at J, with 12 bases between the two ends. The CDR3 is CASISGRNNEQFF. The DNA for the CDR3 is TGTGCCAGCATCTCGGGGAGGAACAATGAGCAGTTCTTC.

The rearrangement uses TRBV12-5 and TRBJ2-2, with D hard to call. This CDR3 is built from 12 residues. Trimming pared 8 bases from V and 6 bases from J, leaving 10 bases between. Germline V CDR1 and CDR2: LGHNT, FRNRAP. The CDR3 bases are TGTGCTAGTCAACTCCCGCCCGGGGAGCTGTTTTTT. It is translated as CASQLPPGELFF.

DNA for the CDR3: TGTGCCAGCAGCTTAAAGACGGGAGAGGGGAATGAGCAGTTCTTC. Encoded protein: CASSLKTGEGNEQFF. The chain has TRBV7-2 and TRBJ2-1; D is perhaps TRBD2 (6 bases). Trimming took off 2 bases at V and 7 bases at J, with 15 bases between the two ends. Germline V CDR1 and CDR2: SGHTA, FQGNSA. The CDR3 loop spans 15 amino acids.

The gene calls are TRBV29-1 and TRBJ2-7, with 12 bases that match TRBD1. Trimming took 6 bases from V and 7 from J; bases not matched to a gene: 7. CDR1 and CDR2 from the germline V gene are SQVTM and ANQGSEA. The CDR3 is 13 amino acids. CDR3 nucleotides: TGCAGCGTAAAGGGACAGGGGGCTTGGGAGCAGTACTTC. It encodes CSVKGQGAWEQYF.

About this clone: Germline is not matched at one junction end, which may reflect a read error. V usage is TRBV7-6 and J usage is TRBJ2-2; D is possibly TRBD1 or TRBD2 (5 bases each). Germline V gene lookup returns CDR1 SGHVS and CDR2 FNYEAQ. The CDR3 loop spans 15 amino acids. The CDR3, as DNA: TGTGCCAGCACCTTAGCTGGGGGACCCACCGGGGAGCTGTTTTTT. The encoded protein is CASTLAGGPTGELFF.

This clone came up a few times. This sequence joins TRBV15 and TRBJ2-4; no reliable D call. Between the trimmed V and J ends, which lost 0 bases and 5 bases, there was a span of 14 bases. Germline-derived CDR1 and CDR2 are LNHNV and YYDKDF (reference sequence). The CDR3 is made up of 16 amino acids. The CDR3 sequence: CATSRERTGPENIQYF. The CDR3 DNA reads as TGTGCCACCAGCAGAGAAAGGACCGGGCCCGAAAACATTCAGTACTTC. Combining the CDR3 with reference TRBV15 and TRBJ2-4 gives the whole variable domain DAMVIQNPRYQVTQFGKPVTLSCSQTLNHNVMYWYQQKSSQAPKLLFHYYDKDFNNEADTPDNFQSRRPNTSFCFLDIRSPGLGDTAMYLCATSRERTGPENIQYFGAGTRLSVL.

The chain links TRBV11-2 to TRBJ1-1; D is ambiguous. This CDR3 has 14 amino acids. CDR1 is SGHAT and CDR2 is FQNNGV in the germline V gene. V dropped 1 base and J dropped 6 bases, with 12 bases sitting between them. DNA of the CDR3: TGTGCCAGCAGCTTAGCTCGCGCCCGGGCTGAAGCTTTCTTT. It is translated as CASSLARARAEAFF.

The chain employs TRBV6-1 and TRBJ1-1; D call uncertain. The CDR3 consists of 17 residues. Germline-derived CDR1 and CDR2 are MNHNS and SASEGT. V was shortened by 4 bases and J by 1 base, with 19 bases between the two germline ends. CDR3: CASSGVGQLTTNTEAFF. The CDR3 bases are TGTGCCAGCAGTGGGGTCGGCCAGCTAACCACGAACACTGAAGCTTTCTTT.

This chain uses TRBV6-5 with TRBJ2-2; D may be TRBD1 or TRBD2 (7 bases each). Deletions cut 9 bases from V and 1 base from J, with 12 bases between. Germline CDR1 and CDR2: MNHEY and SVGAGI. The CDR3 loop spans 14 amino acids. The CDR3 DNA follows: TGTGCCAGTTCCAGGGGGGGGAACACCGGGGAGCTGTTTTTT. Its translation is CASSRGGNTGELFF.